This T cell receptor (beta chain) was sequenced during a study of cytomegalovirus exposure and HLA in healthy donors. Study-level results: Researchers counted 150 to 200 TCR beta chains as cytomegalovirus-associated. With high specificity and sensitivity, the classifier reportedly diagnosed cytomegalovirus status.

As for the donors, each was a healthy bone marrow donor. This clone turned up a few times. Its antigen is currently unknown. Researchers ran the PCR with 60 Vbeta and 13 Jbeta primers. TCRdb keeps only in-frame clones here, not all; method: immunoSEQ multiplex PCR. The sample has about 150,000 clones; roughly 80% are singletons. The sequencing sample was made of PBMCs. The sequence came from a woman aged 25-40 years in good health and CMV-seronegative.

CDR3 residues: CASSSPSSSFLQYF. The CDR3 DNA is TGTGCCAGCAGCAGCCCTTCGAGTTCTTTTCTTCAGTACTTC. The chain is built from TRBV11-2 and TRBJ2-4; D not certain. Germline V CDR1 and CDR2: SGHAT, FQNNGV. V dropped 5 bases and J dropped 11 bases, with 19 bases sitting between them. The length of the CDR3 is 14 residues.